Described below is a single T cell receptor (beta chain) sequence and its context. This entry comes from a study of blood T cell repertoires in COVID-19. Trimming cost V 3 bases and J 4 bases, with 13 bases left between them. The CDR3 sequence is 15 residues long. Germline V gene data show CDR1 as SGHRS and CDR2 as YFSETQ. Per the study methods: Amplification of reference gene primers provided the estimated nucleated cell counts. The assay was immunoSEQ multiplex PCR, and TCRdb's table has in-frame clones only and misses some. V and J calls plus clone size are reproduced from that table; the DNA served to infer D and trimming. Among more than 120,000 clones listed, over 65% were seen once.

The genes are TRBV5-1 and TRBJ2-2; D might be TRBD2 (6 bases). The sequenced material came from peripheral blood. This receptor was taken from a human donor in a cohort sampled during active COVID-19. The CDR3 here is CASSSGSGPTGELFF. In DNA form, the CDR3 reads TGCGCCAGCAGCTCAGGTAGCGGACCCACCGGGGAGCTGTTTTTT.